This TCR beta chain was obtained from a study of molecular identifiers for immune sequencing clone quantification. Overall study results and limits: Clones above 20 RNA copies contained over 98% of effector molecules but under 1% of naive ones.

This clonotype came up many times. The antigen is not known. TCRdb reprocessed the PCR reads via MiXCR and lists one record per CDR3 protein. Altogether about 500,000 distinct CDR3 sequences are present, 20% to 25% being singletons, with the ten largest covering about 0.84%. The V and J ends lost 4 bases and 0 bases respectively, with 9 bases between them. Germline CDR1 is SQVTM and CDR2 is ANQGSEA. The CDR3 is made up of 14 amino acids. The chain recombines TRBV29-1 with TRBJ2-2, with a possible D match to TRBD1 (5 bases). Sequencing was done on a sample of naive CD8+ T cells from blood, with Jurkat cell RNA spiked in. Subset described: FACS-sorted CD8+CD4-CCR7+CD45RA+ naive T cells. The source is a human donor in good health. Some libraries in this study had Jurkat cell RNA spiked in. DNA of the CDR3: TGCAGCGTTGTAGGACATTCGAACACCGGGGAGCTGTTTTTT. Its translation: CSVVGHSNTGELFF.